Listed below are T cell receptor beta chains from one sample, sequenced in a study of technical replicates of blood from a handful of donors. TCRdb's table, derived via immunoSEQ multiplex PCR, lists solely in-frame clones and lacks some. Among 85,000 to 100,000 clones, almost 96% were seen once, and the ten largest hold about 0.21%. The sample taken for sequencing was T cells isolated from PBMCs. Receptor source: a human donor in good health. CDR3s include the opening cysteine and the closing phenylalanine or tryptophan. The D gene is left open where the match is weak. Clone size, where shown, is once, few, many, or a class for clones that have expanded.

CASRETGVAYGYIF	TGTGCCAGCAGGGAAACAGGGGTCGCCTATGGCTACATCTTC	-	TRBV6-5	TRBJ1-2	TRBD1
CASSPEGGTSGRGYEQYF	TGTGCCAGTAGCCCGGAGGGGGGGACTAGCGGGAGGGGATACGAGCAGTACTTC	-	TRBV19	TRBJ2-7	TRBD2
CASSQFRDEQYF	TGTGCCAGCAGCCAATTTCGGGACGAGCAGTACTTC	once	TRBV14	TRBJ2-7	-
CASKAGGSTDTQYF	TGTGCCAGCAAGGCGGGGGGAAGCACAGATACGCAGTATTTT	-	TRBV2	TRBJ2-3	TRBD2
CASSPAMGGTGTEAFF	TGTGCCAGCTCACCGGCAATGGGGGGAACGGGGACTGAAGCTTTCTTT	once	TRBV18	TRBJ1-1	-
CSVGTLSYNEQFF	TGCAGCGTTGGCACATTATCCTACAATGAGCAGTTCTTC	-	TRBV29-1	TRBJ2-1	-
CASSLGGPDTQYF	TGCGCCAGCAGCTTGGGCGGGCCAGATACGCAGTATTTT	-	TRBV5-1	TRBJ2-3	-
CASSSYREGRNQPQHF	TGTGCCAGCAGCTCATACAGGGAGGGTCGCAATCAGCCCCAGCATTTT	-	TRBV11-2	TRBJ1-5	-
CSVNSPNYGYTF	TGCAGCGTTAACAGCCCTAACTATGGCTACACCTTC	-	TRBV29-1	TRBJ1-2	-
CASSRGTGNSPLHF	TGTGCCAGCAGCCGGGGGACGGGAAATTCACCCCTCCACTTT	once	TRBV9	TRBJ1-6	-
CASGRLAEGGEQFF	TGTGCCAGCGGAAGACTAGCGGAAGGTGGTGAGCAGTTCTTC	-	TRBV25-1	TRBJ2-1	TRBD2
CASRRLSSYNEQFF	TGTGCCAGCAGGCGACTTAGCTCCTACAATGAGCAGTTCTTC	-	TRBV7-2	TRBJ2-1	-
CASRGSTNEKLFF	TGTGCCAGCCGGGGGTCAACTAATGAAAAACTGTTTTTT	-	TRBV28	TRBJ1-4	-
CSHGGENSNQPQHF	TGCAGCCATGGCGGGGAGAATAGCAATCAGCCCCAGCATTTT	-	TRBV29-1	TRBJ1-5	-
CASSPSDSSGGETQYF	TGTGCCAGCAGCCCATCCGACAGTTCAGGCGGAGAGACCCAGTACTTC	-	TRBV11-3	TRBJ2-5	-
CASSLRGTANTEAFF	TGTGCCAGCAGCTTAAGGGGGACAGCGAACACTGAAGCTTTCTTT	-	TRBV11-2	TRBJ1-1	TRBD1
CASSPRGDGTDTQYF	TGTGCCAGCTCACCCAGGGGGGATGGAACAGATACGCAGTATTTT	-	TRBV18	TRBJ2-3	-
CASSELGRGVGETQYF	TGTGCCAGCAGTGAACTCGGAAGGGGCGTGGGAGAGACCCAGTACTTC	-	TRBV25-1	TRBJ2-5	-
CASSYRPPDTGELFF	TGTGCCAGCAGTTACCGTCCCCCCGACACCGGGGAGCTGTTTTTT	-	TRBV6-5	TRBJ2-2	-
CASSLGLAGFLNNEQFF	TGTGCCAGCAGTCTAGGACTAGCGGGGTTTCTTAACAATGAGCAGTTCTTC	-	TRBV7-9	TRBJ2-1	TRBD2
CASSVGGLAGGPVGETQYF	TGTGCCAGCAGCGTAGGCGGACTAGCGGGGGGGCCCGTAGGAGAGACCCAGTACTTC	-	TRBV9	TRBJ2-5	TRBD2
CASSGWTGVSYEQYF	TGTGCCAGCAGTGGGTGGACAGGGGTGTCCTACGAGCAGTACTTC	-	TRBV25-1	TRBJ2-7	TRBD1
CASSPYSGDRNTEAFF	TGTGCCAGCAGCCCTTATTCGGGGGACCGGAACACTGAAGCTTTCTTT	-	TRBV7-9	TRBJ1-1	-
CASSPYYTGTRRHADTQYF	TGTGCCAGCAGCCCTTACTACACCGGGACTAGAAGGCATGCAGATACGCAGTATTTT	-	TRBV7-2	TRBJ2-3	TRBD2
CASSLEMTGATNTGELFF	TGTGCCAGCAGCTTAGAGATGACAGGGGCCACGAACACCGGGGAGCTGTTTTTT	-	TRBV7-6	TRBJ2-2	TRBD1
CAISEDRGGEKLFF	TGTGCCATCAGTGAGGACAGGGGGGGTGAAAAACTGTTTTTT	-	TRBV10-3	TRBJ1-4	TRBD1
CASGLPNQGGAGEQFF	TGTGCTAGTGGTTTGCCGAACCAGGGGGGAGCTGGTGAGCAGTTCTTC	-	TRBV12-5	TRBJ2-1	-
CSARGDEKLFF	TGCAGTGCTCGGGGGGATGAAAAACTGTTTTTT	-	TRBV20-1	TRBJ1-4	-
CASGLAGGAREQFF	TGTGCTAGTGGTTTGGCCGGAGGGGCCCGGGAGCAGTTCTTC	-	TRBV12-5	TRBJ2-1	-
CASSQVGRSTGTEQYF	TGCGCCAGCAGCCAAGTCGGACGGTCGACAGGAACGGAACAGTACTTC	-	TRBV4-1	TRBJ2-5	-
CASSIPGQGLEQFF	TGTGCCAGTAGTATACCGGGACAGGGATTAGAGCAGTTCTTC	-	TRBV19	TRBJ2-1	TRBD1
CAANEQFF	TGTGCAGCCAATGAGCAGTTCTTC	-	TRBV7-9	TRBJ2-1	-
CASSLGTGLGYTF	TGCGCCAGCAGCTTGGGAACAGGGTTAGGCTACACCTTC	-	TRBV5-1	TRBJ1-2	-
CASSEASNPWTATRANYGYTF	TGTGCCAGCAGTGAAGCGTCAAACCCTTGGACAGCGACGCGCGCTAACTATGGCTACACCTTC	once	TRBV2	TRBJ1-2	-